This TCR beta chain was captured in a study of cytomegalovirus exposure and HLA in healthy donors (dated by TCRdb to about 2017). Regarding the research as a whole: In an earlier analysis of several hundred of the donors, 276 Gb of sequence data and 90 million to 120 million unique TCR beta sequences from approximately 180 million T cells were reported. A handful of DR-DQ haplotypes were handled as single units for association and clustering because linkage in the cohort was strong. A later genetic analysis took genome-wide SNP genotypes for about three fifths of the 666 donors and used that subset as a discovery cohort. An early release that covered fewer than 800 HLA-typed donors contained about 290 gigabases of sequencing data and 70 million to 100 million unique TCR sequences. HLA typing covered class I and class II loci at four-digit resolution. The study was designed to test whether signatures of past pathogen exposure could be identified by cataloging public T cell receptors. To predict cytomegalovirus infection status, the study combined high-throughput TCR immunosequencing, statistical association of individual TCRs with disease status, and machine learning. All discovery cohort repertoires had been generated using a single sequencing platform. Donor age, sex, ethnicity and CMV serostatus were compiled together with the repertoire data. Of the 398 genotyped donors, 65% to 90% were placed in the genetic ancestry cluster associated with self-reported Caucasian donors. Besides the first cohort of approximately 710 subjects, a separate validation cohort made up of over a hundred different subjects was used. The later analysis used no new phenotypic data to find candidate immune exposures, relying instead on TCR beta sequences and their occurrence across donors. On average, around 200,000 unique TCR beta nucleotide sequences were sequenced per donor among some 420 genotyped donors of the cohort, with 15% to 20% of those sequences being non-productive. Using immunosequencing, the study profiled T cell repertoires from roughly 650 subjects and related those repertoires to cytomegalovirus serostatus. To decide whether each TCR beta V gene segment behaved as functional or pseudogenic, an earlier analysis of approximately 590 of the donors relied on high-throughput TCR beta sequencing. In a later analysis, previously published TCR beta repertoires from hundreds of donors were re-analyzed and high-resolution HLA genotyping was added so that TCR occurrence patterns could be studied. The number of typed donors differed by locus: about 629-630 for A, B, C, DRB1 and DQB1; 522 for DQA1; 606 for DPA1; and roughly 490 for DPB1. Points the paper makes about the study in general: Only TCR beta chains were sequenced in this cohort, and the absence of alpha or paired-chain data limited detectable features. Linkage disequilibrium might explain the correlated functional status among segregating V segments, but an unknown experimental factor could not be excluded. Strong co-occurrence of HLA alleles, especially DR and DQ, made assigning TCR associations to individual alleles difficult. Most TCR sequences were observed very rarely across donors, whereas some public TCRs were present in many individuals. A further reported finding was that TCR beta sequences accurately predicted the HLA-A and HLA-B alleles for most subjects in the first cohort. Because HLA typing was unavailable for some donors at each locus, only the typed subset was used in association tests. At a false discovery rate of 0.05, a later analysis linked some 18,000 TCR beta sequences to specific HLA alleles. Compared with the approximately 710-donor mean, donors in an Asian-associated ancestry cluster had fewer N-insertions in productive TCRs, according to a later genetic analysis. In a later genetic analysis, a missense DCLRE1C variant was associated with V-gene and J-gene trimming of TCR beta chains, and the association was replicated in an independent cohort. In a later analysis, the rate of TCR association differed among HLA loci, with DRB1 alleles having the most associated TCRs and HLA-C alleles having the fewest. A later analysis found that most CMV-associated TCR beta chains appeared HLA-restricted, with HLA associations seemingly driven largely by CMV exposure. The authors suggested that the approach could potentially be extended to other disease states and immunological phenotypes. Cytomegalovirus status was reported to be diagnosed by the classifier with high specificity and sensitivity in both the original and validation cohorts. A cluster of highly shared sequence variants was judged likely to represent a technical artifact of the sequencing pipeline. In a later analysis, several top co-occurrence clusters were reported to appear linked to parvovirus B19, influenza, CMV and Epstein-Barr virus. A total of fewer than 200 TCR beta chains were listed by the study as associated with cytomegalovirus. Sequencing depth was assumed to be roughly uniform across donors in the presence/absence analyses, though that assumption may not hold. The only immune exposure information available for the cohort was CMV serostatus. A later analysis found that HLA-associated TCR beta chains were more clonally expanded and had lower generation probabilities than equally common non-associated chains. The 87-base-pair reads could not distinguish some IMGT-functional V segments, including TRBV6-2 and TRBV6-3, so those segments were excluded. In vitro tests confirmed that a few of the cytomegalovirus-associated TCR beta chains recognize cytomegalovirus antigens. Over 15 rarely observed V segments, including chromosome 9 orphons, were excluded from the earlier analysis of some 590 of the donors because counts were too low. In an earlier analysis of roughly 560 of the donors, most TCR beta V segments were observed in productive rearrangements about 87% or about 30% of the time, broadly matching IMGT annotations.

As concerns this clone: There is no known antigen for this receptor.

The cohort comprised 550 to 700 healthy bone marrow donors. Cohort members were all nominally healthy when sampled, although unrecorded immune exposures were likely present. The donor tested CMV seronegative and was one of the 352 seronegative cohort members. A peripheral blood sample was provided by each donor, and peripheral blood mononuclear cells were used for TCR beta sequencing. Genomic DNA was extracted from the blood cell samples with the Qiagen DNeasy Blood Extraction Kit. Trimming takes 5 bases from V and 6 bases from J, and the germline ends sit 11 bases apart. From cysteine to phenylalanine, the CDR3 is 13 amino acids long. Only CDR3 DNA is held: 39 bases, read in frame from base 1. CDR1 SGHTA and CDR2 FQGTGA are derived from the germline V gene. The library was prepared using the immunoSEQ multiplex PCR assay. A mixture of 60 forward primers for TCR Vbeta segments and 13 reverse primers for TCR Jbeta segments was used in the multiplex PCR. The CDR3 region of rearranged TCR beta genes was amplified from genomic DNA by a multiplex PCR assay. Amplified TCR beta libraries were sequenced as 87-base-pair reads on the Illumina HiSeq System. Per the authors' processing: Across the roughly 640 repertoires, a later analysis counted approximately 75 million unique TCR beta chains, some 11 million of which were shared by at least two donors. To remove PCR and sequencing errors, raw reads were error-corrected and collapsed into unique sequences using a nearest-neighbor algorithm that merged closely related sequences. CDR3 sequences were aligned to IMGT reference sequences to assign V, D and J gene segments. Each retained sequence needed at least a six-nucleotide match to both a V gene segment and a J gene segment. Rearrangements were classified as productive when the CDR3 lacked stop codons and remained in frame with V and J, and all other rearrangements were classified as non-productive. CDR3 was defined according to IMGT convention as the region running from the second conserved V-encoded cysteine to the conserved J-encoded phenylalanine. The earlier analysis of approximately 500 of the donors excluded sequences that lacked an unambiguous match to a single V gene segment. An earlier analysis of a few hundred of the donors called V segments functional above 56.7% productive rearrangements and segregating when the between-donor standard deviation exceeded 5%. To diagnose cytomegalovirus status from the catalog of TCR beta chain sequences, a statistical classification framework was built. In a later analysis, TCR nucleotide sequences were compared against IMGT/GENE-DB human TR gene sequences so that V and J genes could be assigned. In a later analysis, CDR3 sequences and most-parsimonious VDJ recombination scenarios were assigned using the TCRdist pipeline. In a later analysis, each TCR beta chain was defined by its CDR3 amino acid sequence together with its V-gene family, and reads lacking a unique V-gene family were excluded. In a later analysis, 500 to 700 highly shared, low-generation-probability nucleotide sequences were removed to address suspected cross-contamination and a sequencing artifact. A later analysis calculated a clonal expansion index for each public chain from normalized within-repertoire ranks of inferred template counts. A later analysis computed generation probabilities with a VDJ recombination model fitted to out-of-frame rearrangements, and checked the results against IGoR. In a later analysis, hypergeometric tests were used to score TCR-TCR, TCR-HLA and TCR-CMV co-occurrence, with a repertoire-size bias correction applied to TCR pairs. In a later analysis, false discovery rates were estimated by permuting HLA or CMV assignments 20 times. A later analysis grouped co-occurring TCRs with DBSCAN, adding TCRdist sequence similarity when clustering within HLA-allele-positive subsets. For co-occurrence clustering, repertoires with fewer than 30,000 or more than 120,000 public chains were excluded, along with about five repertoires with anomalous nucleotide sharing. TCRdb re-hosts the immuneACCESS table, in-frame sequences only. Its copies lack some clones; in the studies checked, an unresolved V gene accounts for under half of them, and the cause for the rest is not known. The V and J calls and clone size were taken over from that table, and D and trimming were inferred from the DNA. This sample's table carries approximately 42,000 clones. Around 7.9% of the sample rests with the top ten.

The chain is made from TRBV7-3 and TRBJ2-1, and possibly TRBD1, on 5 matching bases. The sample consisted of PBMCs. The receptor was derived from a male donor in good health and CMV-seronegative. CDR3 sequence: CASSLRQSNEQFF. The nucleotide sequence reads as follows: TGTGCCAGCAGCCTGCGACAGAGCAATGAGCAGTTCTTC. Beyond the CDR3, the reference TRBV7-3 and TRBJ2-1 genes provide the residues; the full variable domain reads: GAGVSQTPSNKVTEKGKYVELRCDPISGHTALYWYRQSLGQGPEFLIYFQGTGAADDSGLPNDRFFAVRPEGSVSTLKIQRTERGDSAVYLCASSLRQSNEQFFGPGTRLTVL.